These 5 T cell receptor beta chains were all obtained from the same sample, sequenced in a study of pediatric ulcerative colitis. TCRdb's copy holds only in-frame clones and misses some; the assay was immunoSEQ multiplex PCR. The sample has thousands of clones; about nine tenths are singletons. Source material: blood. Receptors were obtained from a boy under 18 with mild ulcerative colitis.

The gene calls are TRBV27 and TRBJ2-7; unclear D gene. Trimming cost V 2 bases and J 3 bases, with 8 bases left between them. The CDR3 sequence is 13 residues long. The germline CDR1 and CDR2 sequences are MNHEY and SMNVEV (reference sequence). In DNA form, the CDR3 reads TGTGCCAGCAGTTTAACGGTCGGCTACGAGCAGTACTTC. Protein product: CASSLTVGYEQYF.

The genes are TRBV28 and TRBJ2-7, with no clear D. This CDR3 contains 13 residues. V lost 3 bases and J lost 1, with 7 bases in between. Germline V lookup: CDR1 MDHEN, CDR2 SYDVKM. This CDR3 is CASSLGRSYEQYF. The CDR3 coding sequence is TGTGCCAGCAGTTTGGGCAGGTCCTACGAGCAGTACTTC.

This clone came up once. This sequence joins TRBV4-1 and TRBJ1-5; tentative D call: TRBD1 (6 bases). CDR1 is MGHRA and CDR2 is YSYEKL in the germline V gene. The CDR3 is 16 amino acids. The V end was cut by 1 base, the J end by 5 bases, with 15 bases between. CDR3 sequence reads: CASSQVLQGRYQPQHF. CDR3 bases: TGCGCCAGCAGCCAAGTATTGCAGGGGCGTTATCAGCCCCAGCATTTT.

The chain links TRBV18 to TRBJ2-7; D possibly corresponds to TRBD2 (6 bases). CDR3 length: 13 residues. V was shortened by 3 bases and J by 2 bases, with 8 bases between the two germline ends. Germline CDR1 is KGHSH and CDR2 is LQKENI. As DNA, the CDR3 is TGTGCCAGCTCACCTGGGGAGGCCTACGAGCAGTACTTC. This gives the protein CASSPGEAYEQYF. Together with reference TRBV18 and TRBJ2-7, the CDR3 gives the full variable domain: NAGVMQNPRHLVRRRGQEARLRCSPMKGHSHVYWYRQLPEEGLKFMVYLQKENIIDESGMPKERFSAEFPKEGPSILRIQQVVRGDSAAYFCASSPGEAYEQYFGPGTRLTVT.

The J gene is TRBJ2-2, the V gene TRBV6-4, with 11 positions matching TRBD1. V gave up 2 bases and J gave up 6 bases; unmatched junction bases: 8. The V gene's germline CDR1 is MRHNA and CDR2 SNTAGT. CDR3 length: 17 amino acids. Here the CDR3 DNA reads TGTGCCAGCAGTGACAGTCCCGGACAGGGGGCGCCCGGGGAGCTGTTTTTT. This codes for CASSDSPGQGAPGELFF.